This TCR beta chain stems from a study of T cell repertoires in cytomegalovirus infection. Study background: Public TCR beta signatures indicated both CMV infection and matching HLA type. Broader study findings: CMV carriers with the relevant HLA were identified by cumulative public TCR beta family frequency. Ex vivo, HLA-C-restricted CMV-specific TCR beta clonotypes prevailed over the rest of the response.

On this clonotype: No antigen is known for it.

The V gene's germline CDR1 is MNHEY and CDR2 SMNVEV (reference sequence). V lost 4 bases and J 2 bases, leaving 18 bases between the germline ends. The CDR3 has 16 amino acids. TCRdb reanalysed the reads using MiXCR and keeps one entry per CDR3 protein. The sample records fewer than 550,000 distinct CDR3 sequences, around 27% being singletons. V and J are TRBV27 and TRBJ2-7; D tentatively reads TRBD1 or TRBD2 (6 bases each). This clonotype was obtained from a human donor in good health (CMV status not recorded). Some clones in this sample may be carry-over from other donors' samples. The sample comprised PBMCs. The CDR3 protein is CASSSTGARGTYEQYF. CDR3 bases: TGTGCCAGCAGTTCAACGGGGGCCAGGGGAACCTACGAGCAGTACTTC.